The present entry profiles one T cell receptor (beta chain) with its context. Reverse transcription of about 0.5 to 1 ug RNA was carried out with random hexamers. Coverage of TCR beta CDR3 amplification by immunoSEQ multiplex PCR extended to 54 Vbeta and 13 Jbeta. TCRdb re-analysed the immunoSEQ multiplex PCR reads in MiXCR, keeping a single row per CDR3 protein. The data show 100,000 to 150,000 distinct CDR3 sequences, 85% to 95% seen once. Germline CDR1 SGHRS, CDR2 YFSETQ. After removal of 2 bases from V and 4 bases from J, the junction contained 2 bases not matched to a gene. This CDR3 has 13 residues. The multiple sclerosis control group comprised treatment-naive patients with stable or active relapsing-remitting disease. These data come from a study of CD8 T cells in Susac syndrome.

The sequencing input was CD8+ T cells from PBMCs. This receptor was identified in a human donor with multiple sclerosis. This sequence joins TRBV5-1 and TRBJ2-7; 8 positions match TRBD1. The chain's CDR3 is CASSLNRGYEQYF. Written as DNA, the CDR3 is TGCGCCAGCAGCTTAAACAGGGGGTACGAGCAGTACTTC.